This T cell receptor (beta chain) was recorded in a study of blood T cell repertoires in COVID-19. How the authors handled the data: It was from reference gene primer amplification that nucleated cell counts were estimated. TCRdb keeps only in-frame clones here, not all; method: immunoSEQ multiplex PCR. Clonal size and the V and J genes are those of that table, whereas D and trimming came from the DNA. The sample lists roughly 230,000 clones; 85% to 90% were seen once. The CDR3 has 16 amino acids. Germline CDR1 reads LGHNA; CDR2 reads YNFKEQ. J lost 0 bases, V lost 1 base, and 2 bases had no gene match.

The chain recombines TRBV4-2 with TRBJ2-5, with 10 bases that match TRBD2. This TCR was sampled from a woman between 55 and 75 years old with COVID-19, enrolled during active disease. Input material: peripheral blood. As DNA, the CDR3 is TGTGCCAGCAGCCAAGTGACTAGCGGGTACCAAGAGACCCAGTACTTC. The encoded protein is CASSQVTSGYQETQYF.